A selection of T cell receptor beta chains follows, all from one sample in a study of blood T cell repertoires in COVID-19. Method: immunoSEQ multiplex PCR; TCRdb's copy keeps in-frame clones and lacks some. The sample comprises about 15,000 clones, over 65% of which are singletons, and about 14% rests with the top ten. What was sequenced was peripheral blood. Every receptor here comes from a human donor in a cohort sampled during active COVID-19. Both conserved end residues are trimmed from each CDR3.

AWSVVGGWGTDTQY | TRBJ2-3 | TRBV30
ASSPGTGVQPQH | TRBJ1-5 | TRBV5-1
ASSPKGDSHEQY | TRBJ2-7 | TRBV6-5
ASSPSGLGQGEGGYT | TRBJ1-2 | TRBV6-6
ASGPRQGEGETQY | TRBJ2-5 | TRBV11-3
ASSYGLAGVLETQY | TRBJ2-5 | TRBV6-2/TRBV6-3
ASSLEALTGSFYEQY | TRBJ2-7 | TRBV5-1
SVEEGTGREQY | TRBJ2-7 | TRBV29-1
ASSKEQVPSGLAYNEQF | TRBJ2-1 | TRBV21-1
ASSLDPGQGREQF | TRBJ2-1 | TRBV5-1
ASSLLKGAGANVLT | TRBJ2-6 | TRBV7-9
ASSSANRGAYEQY | TRBJ2-7 | TRBV25-1
ASSVVASNSPLH | TRBJ1-6 | TRBV9
ASRQPIRGEQY | TRBJ2-7 | TRBV6-5
SASVTGPTADTQY | TRBJ2-3 | TRBV20-1
ASSSTQGTDSPLH | TRBJ1-6 | TRBV11-3
ASSSPGQNADTQY | TRBJ2-3 | TRBV27
ATSDAAPVGELF | TRBJ2-2 | TRBV24-1
ASSPEGSGRMETQY | TRBJ2-5 | TRBV9
ASSFSGLAGDEQF | TRBJ2-1 | TRBV5-1
ASSLNPESSPLH | TRBJ1-6 | TRBV11-3
ASSPGTGYFSPLH | TRBJ1-6 | TRBV5-4
ASSRDRGGRGKLF | TRBJ1-4 | TRBV28
ASSLGSTGPYEQY | TRBJ2-7 | TRBV5-5
ASSLRDSYTEAF | TRBJ1-1 | TRBV27
ASRQGAVMGYT | TRBJ1-2 | TRBV12-3/TRBV12-4
ASRTANTEAF | TRBJ1-1 | TRBV27
ASSLRGTGSVDEQF | TRBJ2-1 | TRBV28
ASSMIVEQGEQPQH | TRBJ1-5 | TRBV19
ASSPNGAGNTEAF | TRBJ1-1 | TRBV7-8
AWSGQGGDEKLF | TRBJ1-4 | TRBV30
SGEVRVLEGAWTDTQY | TRBJ2-3 | TRBV29-1
ASSQDPDRGNSTDTQY | TRBJ2-3 | TRBV3-1/TRBV3-2
ASSSTANYGYT | TRBJ1-2 | TRBV6-5
ASSFMAGGYGYT | TRBJ1-2 | TRBV27
ASSGYRECCTGELF | TRBJ2-2 | TRBV10-1
ASISLQPPLH | TRBJ1-6 | TRBV28
ASSQIARLAGNTDTQY | TRBJ2-3 | TRBV4-1
ASSQEGLNEQY | TRBJ2-7 | TRBV7-3
ASRGRRDQETQY | TRBJ2-5 | TRBV27
ASSVVPPTAGAREQY | TRBJ2-7 | TRBV9
ASRDRQGAVYEQY | TRBJ2-7 | TRBV28
SAGDTSTDTQY | TRBJ2-3 | TRBV29-1
ASSMTDPYGQY | TRBJ2-7 | TRBV2
ASSLTWGGSTDTQY | TRBJ2-3 | TRBV28
ASSLEGGFNEQF | TRBJ2-1 | TRBV5-1
ASTVRLNTEAF | TRBJ1-1 | TRBV19
ASGGQGATLMNTEAF | TRBJ1-1 | TRBV19
ASSNYGYT | TRBJ1-2 | TRBV27
ASSLDRETQY | TRBJ2-5 | TRBV11-2
ATSGTSGGGETQY | TRBJ2-5 | TRBV24-1
ASTGVRGEETQY | TRBJ2-5 | TRBV19
ASSSHRGPYSYEQY | TRBJ2-7 | TRBV28
SVRGIEQF | TRBJ2-1 | TRBV29-1